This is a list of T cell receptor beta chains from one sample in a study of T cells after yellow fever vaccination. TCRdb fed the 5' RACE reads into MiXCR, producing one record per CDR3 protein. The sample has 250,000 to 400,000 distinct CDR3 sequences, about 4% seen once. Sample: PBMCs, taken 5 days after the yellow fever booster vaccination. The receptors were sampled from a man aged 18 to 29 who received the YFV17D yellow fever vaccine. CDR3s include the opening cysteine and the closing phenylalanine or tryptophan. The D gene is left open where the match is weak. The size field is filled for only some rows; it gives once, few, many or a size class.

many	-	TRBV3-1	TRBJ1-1	TGTGCCAGCAGCCGCCTGGATGAAGCTTTCTTT	CASSRLDEAFF
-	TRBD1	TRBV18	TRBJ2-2	TGTGCCAGCTCACCGTGGACAGGGGAAGGGGAGCTGTTTTTT	CASSPWTGEGELFF
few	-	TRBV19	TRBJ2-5	TGTGCCAGTAGTCGAAAGGTCAGGTACCAAGAGACCCAGTACTTC	CASSRKVRYQETQYF
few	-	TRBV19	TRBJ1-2	TGTGCCAGTAGGCCGGGAGCTCTCTATGGCTACACCTTC	CASRPGALYGYTF
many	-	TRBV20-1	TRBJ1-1	TGCAGTGCTAGACCCCTAGGGCAGTACCGTTTCTTT	CSARPLGQYRFF
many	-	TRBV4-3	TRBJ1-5	TGCGCCAGCAGCCAAGATTACTACAGGGTGATTGGTGACAATCAGCCCCAGCATTTT	CASSQDYYRVIGDNQPQHF
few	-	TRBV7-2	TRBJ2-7	TGTGCCAGCGGGGGGCGGTACGAGCAGTACTTC	CASGGRYEQYF
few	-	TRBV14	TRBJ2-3	TGTGCCAGCAGCCAAAACGCGGATAGAGATACGCAGTATTTT	CASSQNADRDTQYF
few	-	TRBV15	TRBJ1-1	TGTGCCACCAGCCCGAGGGAACTCGGGACTGAAGCTTTCTTT	CATSPRELGTEAFF
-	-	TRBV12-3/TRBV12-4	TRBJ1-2	TGTGCCAGCAGTCGTACCGGAGGCTACACCTTC	CASSRTGGYTF
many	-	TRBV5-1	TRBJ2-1	TGCGCCAGCAGCTTGTGGGTCCCCTCCAATGAGCAGTTCTTC	CASSLWVPSNEQFF
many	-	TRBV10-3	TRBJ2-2	TGTGCCATCAGTGAGTCTACCCCGGGACAAGGAGCCCTTCTGTACACCGGGGAGCTGTTTTTT	CAISESTPGQGALLYTGELFF
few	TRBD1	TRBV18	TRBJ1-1	TGTGCCAGCTCACCGACGACAGGGCGGACTGAAGCTTTCTTT	CASSPTTGRTEAFF
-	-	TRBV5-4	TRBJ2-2	TGTGCCAGCAGCGGGGGACTGTGGACCGGGGAGCTGTTTTTT	CASSGGLWTGELFF
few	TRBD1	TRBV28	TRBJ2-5	TGTGCCATCTGCAGGGGGCAGGGAGAGACCCAGTACTTC	CAICRGQGETQYF
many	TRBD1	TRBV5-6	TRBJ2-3	TGTGCCAGCAGCTCAACAGGGGGCACAGATACGCAGTATTTT	CASSSTGGTDTQYF
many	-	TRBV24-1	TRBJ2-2	TGTGCCACCAGTGATGGGAGATTGTCGCCGGGGGCCGGGGAGCTGTTTTTT	CATSDGRLSPGAGELFF
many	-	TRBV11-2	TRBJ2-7	TGTGCCAGCAGCGCAAGGGGGGTAGGCTCCTACGAGCAGTACTTC	CASSARGVGSYEQYF
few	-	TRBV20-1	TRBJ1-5	TGCAGTGCTAGATCCCTTATAACTCCCCAGCATTTT	CSARSLITPQHF
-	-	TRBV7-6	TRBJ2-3	TGTGCCAGCAGCCACAAGCGGGGAACGGGGGGCTTCACAGATACGCAGTATTTT	CASSHKRGTGGFTDTQYF
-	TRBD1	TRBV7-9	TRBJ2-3	TGTGCCAGCAGCCTGGACAGGACGTCAGATACGCAGTATTTT	CASSLDRTSDTQYF
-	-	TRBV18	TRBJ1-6	TGTGCCAGCTCACCTGGACCGGGGGATTCACCCCTCCACTTT	CASSPGPGDSPLHF
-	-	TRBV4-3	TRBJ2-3	TGCGCCAGCAGCCGGCTCCTAGCTTCCACAGATACGCAGTATTTT	CASSRLLASTDTQYF
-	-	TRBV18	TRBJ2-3	TGTGCCAGCTCGCCTTGGAAGGGTTCCACAGATACGCAGTATTTT	CASSPWKGSTDTQYF
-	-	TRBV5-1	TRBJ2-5	TGCGCCAGCAGCTTGGGCTCCCCGGGGGAGACCCAGTACTTC	CASSLGSPGETQYF
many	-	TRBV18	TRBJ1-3	TGTGCCAGCTCACGGGACACGAGCTCTGGAAACACCATATATTTT	CASSRDTSSGNTIYF
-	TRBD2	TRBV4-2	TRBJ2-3	TGTGCCAGCAGCCAAGATGGTACTAGCGGGCACACAGATACGCAGTATTTT	CASSQDGTSGHTDTQYF
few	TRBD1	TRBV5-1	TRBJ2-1	TGCGCCAGCAGCCCGACAGGGACCTATGAGCAGTTCTTC	CASSPTGTYEQFF
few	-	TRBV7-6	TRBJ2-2	TGTGCCAGCAGCTTAGCCCCTGTAGTGAACACCGGGGAGCTGTTTTTT	CASSLAPVVNTGELFF
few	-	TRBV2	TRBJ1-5	TGTGCCAGCAAGTCGGAGGGGCTGGGCAATCAGCCCCAGCATTTT	CASKSEGLGNQPQHF
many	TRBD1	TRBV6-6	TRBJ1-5	TGTGCCAGCAGTTACGACAGGGATCAGCCCCAGCATTTT	CASSYDRDQPQHF
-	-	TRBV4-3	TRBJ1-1	TGCGCCAGCAGCCAATGGGGCCTGGGGACTGAAGCTTTCTTT	CASSQWGLGTEAFF
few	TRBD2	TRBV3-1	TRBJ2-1	TGTGCCAGCAGCCAAGAACCCGGGGGGGGCAATGAGCAGTTCTTC	CASSQEPGGGNEQFF
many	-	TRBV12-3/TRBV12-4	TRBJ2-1	TGTGCCAGCAGTTTACCCCCAAATGAGCAGTTCTTC	CASSLPPNEQFF
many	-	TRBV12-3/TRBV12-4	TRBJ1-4	TGTGCCAGCAGTAGTACAGGGTCCGGGGAAAAACTGTTTTTT	CASSSTGSGEKLFF
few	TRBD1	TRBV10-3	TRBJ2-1	TGTGCCATCAGTGAGCCCGCCGGGACAGGGGGCAATGAGCAGTTCTTC	CAISEPAGTGGNEQFF
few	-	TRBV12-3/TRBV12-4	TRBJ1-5	TGTGCCAGCAGAAGGGCAAATAATCAGCCCCAGCATTTT	CASRRANNQPQHF
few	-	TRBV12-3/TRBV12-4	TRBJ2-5	TGTGCCAGCAGTGTCGGCAGAAAAGAGACCCAGTACTTC	CASSVGRKETQYF
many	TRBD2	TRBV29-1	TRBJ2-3	TGCAGCGCTGACGGGACTAGCGGGGGGGGCACAGATACGCAGTATTTT	CSADGTSGGGTDTQYF
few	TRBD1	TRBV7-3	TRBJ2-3	TGTGCCAGCAGCTTAAGGGGACAGGGGACGCAGTATTTT	CASSLRGQGTQYF
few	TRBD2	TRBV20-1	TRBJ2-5	TGCAGTGCTAACTGGCCGGGAGGAGCCCAGTACTTC	CSANWPGGAQYF
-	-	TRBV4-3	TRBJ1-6	TGCGCCAGCAGCCCGACAGATAATTCACCCCTCCACTTT	CASSPTDNSPLHF
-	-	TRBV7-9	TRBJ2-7	TGTGCCAGCAGCCCCGGGACCCCGAGGGACGAGCAGTACTTC	CASSPGTPRDEQYF
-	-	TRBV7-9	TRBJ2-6	TGTGCCAGCAGTGGAGTGGGGATTGCTGGGGCCAACGTCCTGACTTTC	CASSGVGIAGANVLTF
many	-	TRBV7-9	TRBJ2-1	TGTGCCAGCGCGGAGAGGGGACCGGCGGTCTTC	CASAERGPAVF
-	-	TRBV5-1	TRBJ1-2	TGCGCCAGCAGCTCTGAGGACAGTATAAACTATGGCTACACCTTC	CASSSEDSINYGYTF
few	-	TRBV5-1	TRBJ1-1	TGCGCCAGCAGCCCTGGCGCCCTGAACACTGAAGCTTTCTTT	CASSPGALNTEAFF
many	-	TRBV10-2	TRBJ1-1	TGCGCCAGCCAGACAGGGAACACTGAAGCTTTCTTT	CASQTGNTEAFF
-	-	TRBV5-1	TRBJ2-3	TGCGCCAGCAGAGCGGGACAGCACACAGATACGCAGTATTTT	CASRAGQHTDTQYF
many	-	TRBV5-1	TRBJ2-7	TGCGCCAGCAGCAGGGGAGGGGGCTCCTACGAGCAGTACTTC	CASSRGGGSYEQYF
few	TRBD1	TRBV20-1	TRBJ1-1	TGCAGTGCTAGGCCGGGACAGACGAACACTGAAGCTTTCTTT	CSARPGQTNTEAFF
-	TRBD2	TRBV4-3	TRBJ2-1	TGCGCCAGCAGCTTGTTAGCGGGGACCCATGGGGGTGAGCAGTTCTTC	CASSLLAGTHGGEQFF
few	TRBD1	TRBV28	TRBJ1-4	TGTGCCAGCAGTTTCGGGGACAGGGGGCCTTCTAATGAAAAACTGTTTTTT	CASSFGDRGPSNEKLFF
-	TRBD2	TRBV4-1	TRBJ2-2	TGCGCCAGCAACTTACGACCGGGACTAGCGGGTGTAACCGGGGAGCTGTTTTTT	CASNLRPGLAGVTGELFF
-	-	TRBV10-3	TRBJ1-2	TGTGCCATCAGTGTTCGGGCCGCTAAAGAAGCTAACTATGGCTACACCTTC	CAISVRAAKEANYGYTF